This note documents a single TCR beta chain sequence. The source of the sample is a study of Ad26.COV2.S vaccination and SARS-CoV-2 variants. The CDR3 spans 17 residues. V trimming: 3 bases; J trimming: 2 bases; junction bases outside the gene matches: 10. CDR1 ENHRY and CDR2 SYGVKD come from the germline V gene. Generated by immunoSEQ multiplex PCR, the TCRdb table keeps only in-frame clones and is missing some. The sample includes more than 300,000 clones, 85% to 90% seen only once; the top ten take more than 1.5%. Treatment meaning: some 19 received Ad26.COV2.S at low or high dose, single or two shots; about 5 received placebo; per-sample allocation not given. It was on day 63 after the first vaccine or placebo injection that samples were taken.

The receptor comes from a person between 18 and 60 years old who received the Ad26.COV2.S COVID-19 vaccine or a placebo. The V gene is TRBV10-3, the J gene TRBJ1-3; 7 bases fit TRBD1. The sample here was peripheral blood, taken in a trial of Ad26.COV2.S vaccine versus placebo. The chain's CDR3 is CAISEYRQGNTGNTIYF. For the CDR3, the DNA is TGTGCCATCAGTGAATACCGACAGGGTAACACTGGAAACACCATATATTTT.